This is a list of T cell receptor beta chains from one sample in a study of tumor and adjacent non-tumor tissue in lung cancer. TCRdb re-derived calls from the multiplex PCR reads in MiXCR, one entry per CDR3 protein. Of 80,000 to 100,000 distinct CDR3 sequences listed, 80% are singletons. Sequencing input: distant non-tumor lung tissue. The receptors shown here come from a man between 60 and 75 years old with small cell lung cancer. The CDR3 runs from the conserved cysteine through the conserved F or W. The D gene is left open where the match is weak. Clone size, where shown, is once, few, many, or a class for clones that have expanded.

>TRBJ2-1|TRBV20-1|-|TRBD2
TGCAGTGCTAGTCTAAGGAGCGGGAGTGGCCATGAGCAGTTCTTC
CSASLRSGSGHEQFF
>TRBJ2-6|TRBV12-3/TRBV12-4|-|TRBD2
TGTGCCAGCAGTCAACGGGGTAGCGGGAGAGCTGGGGCCAACGTCCTGACTTTC
CASSQRGSGRAGANVLTF
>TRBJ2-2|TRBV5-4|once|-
TGTACCAGCCATATGACGGGACGGGAGAACACCGGGGAGCTGTCTTTT
CTSHMTGRENTGELSF
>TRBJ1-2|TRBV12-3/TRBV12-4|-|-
TGTGCCTGCAGTTTAAATGACAGGAGTCGCAACTATGGCTACACCTTC
CACSLNDRSRNYGYTF
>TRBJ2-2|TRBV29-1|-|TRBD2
TGCAGCGTTTGGGACTATCAGAACGGGGAGCTGTTTTTC
CSVWDYQNGELFF
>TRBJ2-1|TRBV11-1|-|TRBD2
TGTTCCAGCAGGGTAGCGGGAGTAACTGAGCAATTCTTC
CSSRVAGVTEQFF
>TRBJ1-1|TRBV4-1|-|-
TGCGCCAGCAGCCAATCAGGACCTAGACAGATAGATGAAGCTTTCTTT
CASSQSGPRQIDEAFF
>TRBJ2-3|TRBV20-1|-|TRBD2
TGCAGTGCTCATAGCGGGAGGGCCACAGATACGCAGTATTTT
CSAHSGRATDTQYF
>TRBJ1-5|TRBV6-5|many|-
TGTGCCAGCAGTAATAAGGGGTCACAGCCCCAGCATTTT
CASSNKGSQPQHF
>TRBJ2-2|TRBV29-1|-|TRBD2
TGCAGCGCAGAACTATGGAGTAGCGGGGCCGGGGAGCTGTTTTTT
CSAELWSSGAGELFF
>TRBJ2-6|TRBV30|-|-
TGTGCCTGGAGTGCCACCATAGTGGCTGGGGCCAATGTCCTGACTTTC
CAWSATIVAGANVLTF
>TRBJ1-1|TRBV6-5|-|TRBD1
TGTGCAAGCAGAACAGGGGCGATGAACACTGAAGCTTTCTTT
CASRTGAMNTEAFF
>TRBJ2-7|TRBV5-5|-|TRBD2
TGTGCCAGCAGCTTGGGTCCAGCGGGAGGTTGGTATGAGCAGTACTTC
CASSLGPAGGWYEQYF
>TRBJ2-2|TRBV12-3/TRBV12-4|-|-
TGTGCCAGCAGACTAGCCGCGAGTACCGGGGAGCTGTTTTTT
CASRLAASTGELFF
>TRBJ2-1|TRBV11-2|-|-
TGTGCCATCACCTTAGTGACAGCCCAGAGCTCCTACAATAAGCAGTTCTTC
CAITLVTAQSSYNKQFF
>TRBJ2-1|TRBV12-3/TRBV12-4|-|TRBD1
TGTGCCAGCAGCAAAACAGGGGGCTCATGGGTTGGGCGGTTCTTC
CASSKTGGSWVGRFF
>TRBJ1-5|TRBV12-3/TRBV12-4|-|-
TGTGCCAACAGTTCTAGCGTCAACTGGGGGCCCCAGCATTTT
CANSSSVNWGPQHF
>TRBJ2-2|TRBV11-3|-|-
TGTGCCAGCAGCTTGGGGGTTTCTTCAGGAAGGGAGCTGTTTTTT
CASSLGVSSGRELFF
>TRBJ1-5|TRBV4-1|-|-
TGCGCCAGCAGCCAGGCGATGTCTCAAGCCCAGCATTTT
CASSQAMSQAQHF
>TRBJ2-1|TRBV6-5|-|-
TGTGCCAGCAGTTACCGACAGGCAGTGTTCGGTGAGCAGTTCTTC
CASSYRQAVFGEQFF
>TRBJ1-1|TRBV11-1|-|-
TGCACCAGCAGCTTAGGGCACCGCATGAACACTGAAGCTTTGTTT
CTSSLGHRMNTEALF
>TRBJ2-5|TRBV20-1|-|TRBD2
TGCAGTGCTAGACCCCAAGGACTAGGGCCTAAAGAGACCCAGTACTTC
CSARPQGLGPKETQYF
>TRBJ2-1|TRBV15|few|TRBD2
TGTGCCACCAGCAGAGCAACGGGAGGGCAGTTCTTC
CATSRATGGQFF
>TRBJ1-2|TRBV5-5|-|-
TGTGCCAGCAGGGAGACAGACACTATTCGCAACTATGGTTACATCTTC
CASRETDTIRNYGYIF
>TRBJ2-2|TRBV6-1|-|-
TGTGCCAGCACCCCGGCGTTCGGGGAGTTGTTTTTT
CASTPAFGELFF
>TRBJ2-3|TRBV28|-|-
TGTGCCGGGGCTCGGCGGAGCACAGATACGCAGTATTTT
CAGARRSTDTQYF
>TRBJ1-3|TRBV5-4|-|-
TGTGCCAGCAGCCGAGGACACTCAGAGCGATACACCATATATTTT
CASSRGHSERYTIYF
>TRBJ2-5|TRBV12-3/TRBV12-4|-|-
TGTTCCAGCAGTTTAATGGACATGGAAGAGACACAGTACTTC
CSSSLMDMEETQYF
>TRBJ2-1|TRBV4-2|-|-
TGTGCCAGTAGCCAAGATCTTCGGCTTTACAATGAGCGGTTCTTC
CASSQDLRLYNERFF
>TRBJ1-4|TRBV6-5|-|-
TGTGCCAGCACTATCAAGAATTCAGGAAGTAATGAAAAACTGTTTTTT
CASTIKNSGSNEKLFF
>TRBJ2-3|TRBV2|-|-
TGTGCCAGCAGTGGTGGGGGAGGCAGGGTCACAAATACGCAGTATTTT
CASSGGGGRVTNTQYF
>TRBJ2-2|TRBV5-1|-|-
TGCGCCGGCAGCTTGGAGGGGGGGGCGGACGCCTGGGAGCTGTTTTTT
CAGSLEGGADAWELFF
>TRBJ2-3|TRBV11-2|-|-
TGTGCCAGCAGTTTAGACTGGGTAGATACGCAGTATTTT
CASSLDWVDTQYF
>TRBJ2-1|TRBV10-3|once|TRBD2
TGTGCCATCAGTGAGACGGGACTAGCGGGAATTGCTGAGCTGTTCTTC
CAISETGLAGIAELFF
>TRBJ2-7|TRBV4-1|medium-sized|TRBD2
TGCGCCAGCAGCCAAGATCTGCGGGAGGTCCCTGGGGACGAGCAGTACTTC
CASSQDLREVPGDEQYF
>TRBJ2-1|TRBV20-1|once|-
TGCAGTGCTGGGGCGAGAAATGAGCAGCTCTTC
CSAGARNEQLF
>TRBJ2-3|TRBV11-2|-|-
TGTGCCAGCGGCTCCGGAGCGATTGCGGGACATACGCGGTATTTT
CASGSGAIAGHTRYF
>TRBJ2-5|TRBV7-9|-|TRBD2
TGTGCCAGCAGTCCGGGACTAGCGTTTGGTGTGAAAGAGAGCCAGTACTTC
CASSPGLAFGVKESQYF
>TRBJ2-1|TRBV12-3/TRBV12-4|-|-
TGTGCCAGCAGCTACACGATTGTAGAGCAGTTCTTT
CASSYTIVEQFF
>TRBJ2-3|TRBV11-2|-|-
TGTGCCAGCAGCTCCGGAGAGATTGCGGGACATATACAGTATTTT
CASSSGEIAGHIQYF
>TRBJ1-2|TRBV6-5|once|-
TGTGCCAACAGTCTGCATACTGGGACAATCTATGGCTACACCTTC
CANSLHTGTIYGYTF
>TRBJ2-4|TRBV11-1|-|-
TGTGTCAGCAGCCCCCCCAGCTTGGCCAAAAACATTCAGTATTTC
CVSSPPSLAKNIQYF
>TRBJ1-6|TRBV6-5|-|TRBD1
TGTGCCAGCAATTACTCGCTGGACAGGGGAGGTTCACCCCTCCATTTT
CASNYSLDRGGSPLHF
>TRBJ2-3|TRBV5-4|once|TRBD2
TGTGCCATCAGCCGCCCAAGCGGGAGTGAAGATAAGCAGTATTTT
CAISRPSGSEDKQYF
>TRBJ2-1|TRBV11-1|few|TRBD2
TGTACTAGCAGCTCAGAATCGAGGACTAGCGGGAGTGGTAATGGGCAGTTCTTC
CTSSSESRTSGSGNGQFF
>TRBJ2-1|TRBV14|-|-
TGTGCCGGCAGCCAAGATCCCGGGAAGGCCCTTATTGAGCAGTTCTTC
CAGSQDPGKALIEQFF
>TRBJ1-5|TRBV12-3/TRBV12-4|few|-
TGTGCCAGCAGTTTACCCTATCAGCCCCAGCATTTT
CASSLPYQPQHF
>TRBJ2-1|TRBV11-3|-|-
TGTGCCAGCAGCTTAGAATCGAGGACTAATGGGAGCGGTAATGAGCAGTTCTTC
CASSLESRTNGSGNEQFF
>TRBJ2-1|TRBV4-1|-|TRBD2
TGCGCCAGCACCTTCACTAGCGGCAATGAGGAGTTCTTC
CASTFTSGNEEFF
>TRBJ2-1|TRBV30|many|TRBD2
TGTGCCTGGAGTGTGACGAGCGGGAGTGGGCAGTTCTTC
CAWSVTSGSGQFF
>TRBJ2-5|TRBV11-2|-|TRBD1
TGTGCCAGCAGGGACGTACGAGGGGGCGGAGAGGCCCAGTACTTC
CASRDVRGGGEAQYF
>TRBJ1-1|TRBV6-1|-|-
TGTGCCAGCTGTGAAAGGTGGAACACTGGAGCTTTCTTT
CASCERWNTGAFF
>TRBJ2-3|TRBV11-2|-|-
TGTGCCAGCAGTTTACTAGGTCTTCTCCGCTCAGATACGCAGTATTTT
CASSLLGLLRSDTQYF
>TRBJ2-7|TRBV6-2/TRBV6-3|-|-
TGTGTCAGCAAGATAACGGGAGCCCCTATGGGGGAGTACTTC
CVSKITGAPMGEYF
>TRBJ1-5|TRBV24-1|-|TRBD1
TGTGCCACCAGTGCCGCGGACAGGGGGAGCAATCAACTCCAGCATTTT
CATSAADRGSNQLQHF
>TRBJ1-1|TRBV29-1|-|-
TGCAGCGTCTTGAGAGCCATGAACACTGAAGCTTTCTTT
CSVLRAMNTEAFF
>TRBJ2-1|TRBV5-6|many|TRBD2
TGTGCCAGCAGCTCTTTATTAGCGGGAGGCCTCAATGAGCAGTTCTTC
CASSSLLAGGLNEQFF
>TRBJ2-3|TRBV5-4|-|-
TGTGCCAGCAGCTTCAGGCCGAATACGCAGTATTTC
CASSFRPNTQYF
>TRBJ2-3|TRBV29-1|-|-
TGCAGCGTTAAACGCCAATTCCTCGCAGATACGCAGTATTTT
CSVKRQFLADTQYF